This TCR beta chain was captured by sequencing in a study of Graves' ophthalmopathy and Graves' hyperthyroidism. Scientists amplified the TCR beta CDR3 regions from RNA transcripts. An opening RT-PCR round employed HTBI primers and preceded a second-round multiplex PCR. MiXCR was run by TCRdb on the multiplex PCR reads, yielding one entry per CDR3 protein. The sample lists 500,000 to 700,000 distinct CDR3 sequences, approximately 35% occurring once. CDR3 length equals 14 residues. Germline-derived CDR1 and CDR2 are SGHRS and YFSETQ. Details on this clonotype: A read error is possible here, since a much larger clone lies one base away.

The chain carries TRBV5-1 and TRBJ1-1; the match to TRBD1 covers 9 bases. The sequencing sample was made of peripheral blood or thyroid tissue (not recorded which). This receptor was identified in an adult man with Graves' hyperthyroidism. The CDR3 DNA follows: TGCGCCCGCAGACAGGGGGACTGGAACACTGAAGCTTTCTTT. Its protein is CARRQGDWNTEAFF.